The 9 T cell receptor beta chains presented below share a single source sample, sequenced in a study of technical replicates of blood from a few donors. The method was immunoSEQ multiplex PCR; TCRdb's version includes in-frame clones alone and lacks a portion of them. Among around 80,000 clones, around 91% were seen once, and the ten largest hold 0.41%. Material: T cells isolated from PBMCs. These receptors all come from a human donor in good health.

With regard to this clone: Other nucleotide sequences in the sample specify the same CDR3. The genes are TRBV18 and TRBJ2-5, with TRBD2 matching over 7 bases. Per germline, CDR1 KGHSH and CDR2 LQKENI. The CDR3 is made up of 13 amino acids. V shed 3 bases and J 5 bases; nucleotides not matched to a gene: 3. CDR3 bases: TGTGCCAGCTCACCCCAGGGAGGGGAGACCCAGTACTTC. Translating it yields CASSPQGGETQYF.

The chain employs TRBV28 and TRBJ2-2, with 7 bases aligning to TRBD1. Germline V gene sequence: CDR1 MDHEN, CDR2 SYDVKM. The junction had 11 bases not matched to a gene; V was cut back by 5 bases and J by 2 bases. The CDR3 contains 17 residues. The CDR3 reads CASSLTGLTLNTGELFF. In nucleotides, the CDR3 is TGTGCCAGCAGTCTGACAGGGTTGACGTTAAACACCGGGGAGCTGTTTTTT.

The rearrangement links TRBV9 to TRBJ1-2; D not resolved. V lost 3 bases and J lost 6, with 15 bases in between. CDR1 is SGDLS and CDR2 is YYNGEE in the germline V gene. The CDR3 runs 14 residues. The CDR3 reads CASSGPNMRNGYTF. CDR3 sequence (DNA): TGTGCCAGCAGCGGGCCTAACATGCGGAATGGCTACACCTTC.

The V and J genes are TRBV27 and TRBJ2-7; 7 nucleotides align to TRBD1. Germline values: CDR1 MNHEY, CDR2 SMNVEV (reference sequence). The V and J ends lost 5 bases and 2 bases, in that order; junction bases with no gene match: 6. CDR3 length: 14 residues. The CDR3 sequence: CASSKGTDPYEQYF. The CDR3 nucleotides read TGTGCCAGCAGTAAGGGGACAGACCCCTACGAGCAGTACTTC.

This clone was seen just once. The chain links TRBV5-8 to TRBJ2-5; 10 nucleotides align to TRBD1. CDR1 and CDR2 from the germline V gene are SGHTS and YDEGEE. V was pared by 2 bases and J by 5 bases, with 6 bases of the junction left unmatched. The CDR3 has 15 residues. CDR3 nucleotides: TGTGCCAGCAGCTTCGACAGGGGGCTTTCTGAGACCCAGTACTTC. Encoded protein: CASSFDRGLSETQYF.

In its sample, this clone was seen once. J is TRBJ2-5 and V is TRBV5-8, with D maybe TRBD1 (5 bases). CDR1 SGHTS and CDR2 YDEGEE come from the germline V gene. The CDR3 length is 13 residues. V dropped 8 bases and J dropped 3 bases, with 14 bases sitting between them. In nucleotides, the CDR3 is TGTGCCAGTAGGGGCCTTTCGGAAGAGACCCAGTACTTC. Translated, it gives CASRGLSEETQYF.

This sequence joins TRBV6-1 and TRBJ2-2, with a tentative D call TRBD2 (5 bases). This CDR3 has 14 residues. Germline loops: CDR1 MNHNS, CDR2 SASEGT. The V gene lost 4 bases and the J gene lost 3 bases, with 9 bases spanning the gap. The CDR3 loop reads CASSGTLYTGELFF. The CDR3 DNA reads as TGTGCCAGCAGTGGGACTCTATACACCGGGGAGCTGTTTTTT.

V usage is TRBV5-3 and J usage is TRBJ2-3; 7 bases line up with TRBD2. TRBV5-3 is recorded as an ORF, its role being uncertain. The length of the CDR3 is 15 residues. V lost 1 base, J lost 4 bases, and 6 bases stayed unmatched. The CDR3 bases are TGTGCCAGAAGCTTGAATTCGGGAGGTGCAGATACGCAGTATTTT. It is translated as CARSLNSGGADTQYF.

CDR3 bases: TGCGCCAGCAGCTCGGGACAGACGTATGGCTACACCTTC. Protein product: CASSSGQTYGYTF. This chain connects TRBV5-1 to TRBJ1-2, with TRBD1 identical over 7 bases. Germline assignment: CDR1 SGHRS and CDR2 YFSETQ. The junction had 4 bases not matched to a gene; V was cut back by 3 bases and J by 5 bases. This CDR3 has 13 residues.